The 30 T cell receptor beta chains presented below share a single source sample, sequenced in a study of T cells after yellow fever vaccination. TCRdb re-analysed the 5' RACE reads in MiXCR, keeping a single row per CDR3 protein. This table holds around 400,000 distinct CDR3 sequences, around 10% found once. The source material was PBMCs, sampled on the day of the first yellow fever vaccination. The receptor source for this set is a man aged 18-30 years who received the YFV17D yellow fever vaccine.

This clonotype was counted a few times. The chain combines TRBV5-1 with TRBJ2-1; weak D call: TRBD2 (6 bases). V lost 0 bases and J 3 bases, leaving 13 bases between the germline ends. The CDR3 contains 16 residues. CDR1 and CDR2 from the germline V gene are SGHRS and YFSETQ. Here the CDR3 DNA reads TGCGCCAGCAGCTTGGATTGGCGGGGAAACTACAATGAGCAGTTCTTC. Protein sequence: CASSLDWRGNYNEQFF.

CDR3 DNA sequence: TGTGCCAGCAGTCTCTGGGACAGCCTCCAGTTCTTC. It yields the protein CASSLWDSLQFF. The chain combines TRBV2 with TRBJ2-1; 7 bases fit TRBD1. The germline V gene has CDR1 SNHLY and CDR2 FYNNEI. Germline trimming cut 5 bases from V and 13 bases from J; bases unmatched to any gene: 8. The CDR3 is made up of 12 amino acids.

A few counts support this clonotype. The CDR3 bases are TGTGCCAGCAGCAACCGCGGTCCGGGACTAGCGGGGACAAGCTCCTACAATGAGCAGTTCTTC. This translates into CASSNRGPGLAGTSSYNEQFF. V is TRBV21-1 and J is TRBJ2-1; the table's D call of TRBD2 was not tested on the DNA. TRBV21-1 is given as a pseudogene. The CDR3 is 21 residues long.

As regards this clonotype: One base away lies a much larger clone, so this may be a sequencing read error. This sequence joins TRBV6-4 and TRBJ2-1; D perhaps matches TRBD2 (6 bases). There are 15 residues in the CDR3. Germline CDR1 is MRHNA and CDR2 is SNTAGT. Trimming cost V 2 bases and J 0 bases, with 8 bases left between them. This chain's CDR3 is CASSDTSSSYNEQFF. CDR3 DNA: TGTGCCAGCAGTGACACTAGCAGCTCCTACAATGAGCAGTTCTTC.

This clonotype was observed a handful of times. J is TRBJ2-5 and V is TRBV4-1, with 9 bases matching TRBD2. The CDR3 is made up of 16 amino acids. Germline V gives CDR1 MGHRA, CDR2 YSYEKL. V was pared by 4 bases and J by 2 bases, with 8 bases of the junction left unmatched. The CDR3 loop is CASSPRLAADQETQYF. The CDR3 DNA sequence: TGCGCCAGCAGCCCTCGACTAGCGGCCGATCAAGAGACCCAGTACTTC.

This clonotype turned up a few times. V usage is TRBV20-1 and J usage is TRBJ2-2; 7 bases fit TRBD1. J gave up 2 bases and V 4 bases, and 7 bases lay outside the gene matches. This CDR3 region has 15 residues. Germline V gene lookup returns CDR1 DFQATT and CDR2 SNEGSKA (reference sequence). CDR3 protein: CSAKQGPINTGELFF. The DNA for the CDR3 is TGCAGTGCTAAACAGGGGCCGATCAACACCGGGGAGCTGTTTTTT.

This clonotype was observed a few times. This chain links TRBV5-1 with TRBJ2-5; D tentatively reads TRBD1 or TRBD2 (5 bases each). The CDR3 totals 14 residues. The germline V gene encodes CDR1 SGHRS and CDR2 YFSETQ. V lost 1 base, J lost 5 bases, and 12 bases lay in between. CDR3 residues: CASSLRGDGETQYF. CDR3 in DNA: TGCGCCAGCAGCTTGAGAGGGGATGGGGAGACCCAGTACTTC.

In DNA, the CDR3 is TGTGCCAGCAGCTTAACCCTAGGGGCCACTGGGGCCAACGTCCTGACTTTC. It translates to CASSLTLGATGANVLTF. The chain links TRBV28 to TRBJ2-6; D is possibly TRBD1 (5 bases). Germline-derived CDR1 and CDR2 are MDHEN and SYDVKM. The germline V and J ends were trimmed by 6 bases and 2 bases, with 17 bases remaining between them. The CDR3 contains 17 residues.

This clonotype was seen a handful of times. The genes are TRBV19 and TRBJ2-3; D is uncertain. This CDR3 region has 13 residues. The germline CDR1 and CDR2 sequences are LNHDA and SQIVND (reference sequence). Trimming removed 5 bases from V and 5 bases from J, with 11 bases in between. Here the CDR3 DNA reads TGTGCCAGTAGTCTGGCGGTCGAAGATACGCAGTATTTT. Translating it yields CASSLAVEDTQYF.

This clonotype was observed at least ten times. V is TRBV6-1 and J is TRBJ2-2; D is ambiguous. This CDR3 contains 13 residues. The germline gives CDR1 MNHNS, CDR2 SASEGT. The V end lost 8 bases, the J end lost 1 base, and 8 bases lay between the germline ends. The CDR3 reads CASYVQNTGELFF. Written as DNA, the CDR3 is TGTGCCAGCTACGTACAGAACACCGGGGAGCTGTTTTTT.

The rearrangement links TRBV5-4 to TRBJ2-7, with D perhaps TRBD1 (6 bases). Germline V lookup: CDR1 SGHNT, CDR2 YYREEE (reference sequence). The CDR3 has 13 residues. Trimming took 6 bases from V and 4 from J, leaving 14 bases between them. The CDR3 DNA sequence: TGTGCCAGCAAGGGACAAGGGGAATACGAGCAGTACGTC. Amino acid sequence: CASKGQGEYEQYV.

The chain carries TRBV6-1 and TRBJ1-5; 9 nucleotides align to TRBD1. This CDR3 is 15 amino acids long. The germline V gene has CDR1 MNHNS and CDR2 SASEGT. V shed 5 bases, J shed 3 bases, and the junction held 5 bases outside the gene matches. DNA for the CDR3: TGTGCCAGCAGTACCACAGGGGGCTACAATCAGCCCCAGCATTTT. It encodes CASSTTGGYNQPQHF.

The V gene is TRBV7-2, the J gene TRBJ2-3; D uncertain. This CDR3 spans 13 amino acids. Looked up from germline, CDR1 is SGHTA and CDR2 is FQGNSA. V lost 0 bases, J lost 8 bases, and 9 bases lay in between. CDR3 DNA: TGTGCCAGCAGCTTAGCTTCCCTGGGTACGCAGTATTTT. This sequence encodes CASSLASLGTQYF.

The V gene is TRBV27, the J gene TRBJ1-4; 8 bases are shared with TRBD1. The CDR3 sequence is 17 residues long. Germline-derived CDR1 and CDR2 are MNHEY and SMNVEV (reference sequence). The V gene end was trimmed by 4 bases and the J gene end by 3 bases; junction bases not matched to a gene: 10. The CDR3 DNA reads as TGTGCCAGCAGTTACTCGACAGGGGCGGCGGCTAATGAAAAACTGTTTTTT. It codes for CASSYSTGAAANEKLFF.

Only a few counts were recorded for this clonotype. The V gene is TRBV7-9, the J gene TRBJ2-3; a weak D match, TRBD2 (6 bases). Trimming removed 5 bases at V and 5 bases at J, with 11 bases between. CDR1 SEHNR and CDR2 FQNEAQ come from the germline V gene (reference sequence). The CDR3 spans 13 residues. CDR3 loop: CASSPRLEDTQYF. CDR3 in DNA: TGTGCCAGCAGCCCTAGACTAGAAGATACGCAGTATTTT.

In this sample, this clonotype turned up a few times. As DNA, the CDR3 is TGTGCCAGCACCTTTAGCGGGGAGGCCTACAATGAGCAGTTCTTC. Amino acid sequence: CASTFSGEAYNEQFF. The chain employs TRBV12-3 or TRBV12-4 and TRBJ2-1, with 8 bases fitting TRBD2. Unmatched junction bases numbered 7, after V lost 7 bases and J lost 2 bases. This CDR3 is built from 15 residues.

This clonotype was counted only a few times. The chain uses TRBV29-1 and TRBJ1-1, with D possibly TRBD1 on 5 matching bases. Germline-derived CDR1 and CDR2 are SQVTM and ANQGSEA. The CDR3 contains 13 residues. V lost 2 bases, J lost 0 bases, and 7 bases lay in between. The CDR3: CSVELGLNTEAFF. CDR3 nucleotide sequence: TGCAGCGTTGAACTGGGGCTGAACACTGAAGCTTTCTTT.

This clonotype has more than one count but fewer than ten. The chain is built from TRBV6-5 and TRBJ2-1; 11 positions agree with TRBD2. Germline V gene lookup returns CDR1 MNHEY and CDR2 SVGAGI. Unmatched junction bases numbered 7, after V lost 4 bases and J lost 8 bases. The CDR3 runs to 15 residues. The CDR3 DNA reads TGTGCCAGCAGTTCCCCGACTAGCGGGGCGGATGAGCAGTTCTTC. Its translation: CASSSPTSGADEQFF.

This clonotype was picked up many times. The V and J genes are TRBV11-3 and TRBJ2-3; TRBD1 matches 8 bases. V shed 5 bases, J shed 4 bases, and the junction held 11 bases outside the gene matches. This CDR3 contains 16 residues. Germline CDR1 SGHNT, CDR2 YENEEA. CDR3 nucleotide sequence: TGTGCCAGCAGCCCCGGCGGACAGGGTGGGGCAGATACGCAGTATTTT. It codes for CASSPGGQGGADTQYF.

This clonotype has only a few counts. The chain links TRBV4-1 to TRBJ2-4, with D unresolved. The V and J ends lost 2 bases and 3 bases respectively, with 8 bases between them. The CDR3 runs to 14 residues. Per the germline V gene, CDR1 is MGHRA and CDR2 is YSYEKL. The CDR3 DNA reads TGCGCCAGCAGCCAATGGGGATACAAAAACATTCAGTACTTC. Its translation: CASSQWGYKNIQYF.

This sequence joins TRBV9 and TRBJ1-5; maybe TRBD1 (5 bases). V was shortened by 5 bases and J by 1 base, with 13 bases between the two germline ends. This CDR3 comprises 15 residues. CDR1 SGDLS and CDR2 YYNGEE come from the germline V gene. CDR3 amino acids: CASSQSGRSNQPQHF. CDR3 nucleotide sequence: TGTGCCAGCAGTCAATCGGGGCGAAGCAATCAGCCCCAGCATTTT. Looking up the rest from reference TRBV9 and TRBJ1-5 gives the full variable domain: DSGVTQTPKHLITATGQRVTLRCSPRSGDLSVYWYQQSLDQGLQFLIQYYNGEERAKGNILERFSAQQFPDLHSELNLSSLELGDSALYFCASSQSGRSNQPQHFGDGTRLSIL.

V gene TRBV19 combines with J gene TRBJ2-1; 8 nucleotides align to TRBD2. The CDR3 is made up of 15 amino acids. Germline V gene data show CDR1 as LNHDA and CDR2 as SQIVND (reference sequence). J gave up 1 base and V 3 bases, and 2 bases lay outside the gene matches. The CDR3 region is CASSIKRGSYNEQFF. CDR3 in DNA: TGTGCCAGTAGTATCAAGCGGGGGTCCTACAATGAGCAGTTCTTC. Combining the CDR3 with reference TRBV19 and TRBJ2-1 gives the whole variable domain DGGITQSPKYLFRKEGQNVTLSCEQNLNHDAMYWYRQDPGQGLRLIYYSQIVNDFQKGDIAEGYSVSREKKESFPLTVTSAQKNPTAFYLCASSIKRGSYNEQFFGPGTRLTVL.

This clonotype occurred a few times. This rearrangement joins TRBV27 to TRBJ1-6; unclear D gene. Germline values: CDR1 MNHEY, CDR2 SMNVEV (reference sequence). This CDR3 has 13 residues. V dropped 2 bases and J dropped 8 bases, with 7 bases sitting between them. The CDR3 nucleotides read TGTGCCAGCAGTTTAGGGCAGTATTCACCCCTCCACTTT. Translated, it gives CASSLGQYSPLHF.

The chain joins TRBV7-9 to TRBJ1-1; D is uncertain. Trimming cost V 7 bases and J 2 bases, with 5 bases left between them. The CDR3 totals 11 residues. Per the germline V gene, CDR1 is SEHNR and CDR2 is FQNEAQ (reference sequence). CDR3 sequence reads: CASIGNTEAFF. The DNA of the CDR3 is TGTGCCAGCATCGGAAACACTGAAGCTTTCTTT.

This clonotype was recorded a few times. The J gene is TRBJ2-5, the V gene TRBV5-5; 8 positions match TRBD2. Trimming took 1 base from V and 4 from J; bases not matched to a gene: 12. This CDR3 contains 17 residues. Germline V lookup: CDR1 SGHKS, CDR2 YYEKEE (reference sequence). CDR3 sequence reads: CASSLFQVTSGIETQYF. CDR3 sequence (DNA): TGTGCCAGCAGCTTGTTTCAGGTCACTAGCGGTATAGAGACCCAGTACTTC.

The rearrangement links TRBV10-3 to TRBJ2-3; 9 nucleotides agree with TRBD1. Germline trimming cut 5 bases from V and 5 bases from J; bases unmatched to any gene: 5. The CDR3 covers 14 residues. CDR1 and CDR2 from the germline V gene are ENHRY and SYGVKD. The CDR3 DNA reads TGTGCCATCAGTAGGACAGGGGAGGGAGATACGCAGTATTTT. This gives the protein CAISRTGEGDTQYF.

This clonotype has a handful of counts. The chain uses TRBV11-2 and TRBJ1-3; TRBD1 is a possible D gene (6 bases). The CDR3 consists of 17 residues. Trimming pared 5 bases from V and 0 bases from J, leaving 17 bases between. Per the germline V gene, CDR1 is SGHAT and CDR2 is FQNNGV. The CDR3 region has the DNA TGTGCCAGCAGCCTTAGGGGGACTCCGAGCTCTGGAAACACCATATATTTT. Translated: CASSLRGTPSSGNTIYF.

This clonotype occurred a few times. The V gene is TRBV12-3 or TRBV12-4, the J gene TRBJ2-5; D unresolved. The length of the CDR3 is 13 residues. Trimming removed 3 bases from V and 2 bases from J, with 7 bases in between. The CDR3 DNA follows: TGTGCCAGCAGTTTTGCGGAACAAGAGACCCAGTACTTC. Translation: CASSFAEQETQYF.

At least ten counts were recorded for this clonotype. This chain connects TRBV6-1 to TRBJ2-2, with D tentatively TRBD1 (6 bases). Per germline, CDR1 MNHNS and CDR2 SASEGT. Trimming stripped 6 bases from V and 3 bases from J, with 17 bases between. CDR3 length: 16 amino acids. DNA of the CDR3: TGTGCCAGCAGAGCTGGACAGTCCGGGGACACCGGGGAGCTGTTTTTT. This sequence encodes CASRAGQSGDTGELFF.

This clonotype was seen ten or more times. V usage is TRBV7-8 and J usage is TRBJ2-5; 7 bases match TRBD2. The CDR3 has 14 residues. Losses at the gene ends were 1 base for V and 5 bases for J; bases not matched to a gene: 4. The V gene's germline CDR1 is SGHVS and CDR2 FQNEAQ. CDR3 coding DNA: TGTGCCAGCAGCTTAGTGGGGGGGATGGAGACCCAGTACTTC. As protein: CASSLVGGMETQYF.